This T cell receptor (beta chain) was recovered during a study of spatial heterogeneity in lung cancer. The wider study: Each time, sequencing found more beta-chain sequences than alpha-chain sequences. General study findings and limits: Tracking of tumor mutation counts was seen in expanded intratumoral alpha and beta TCR counts.

Single TCR cDNA molecules each had their own unique molecular identifier. TCRdb re-derived calls from the 5' RACE reads in MiXCR, one entry per CDR3 protein. The sample includes about 16,000 distinct CDR3 sequences, about 5.8% seen only once; the top ten take under 13%. This CDR3 is 16 amino acids long. Trimming removed 5 bases from V and 5 bases from J, with 18 bases in between. The germline CDR1 and CDR2 sequences are MDHEN and SYDVKM. In this sample, this clonotype turned up many times. Its specificity is unknown. This sample's time point: sample taken at primary tumor resection. The chain carries TRBV28 and TRBJ1-4, with D perhaps TRBD1 (6 bases). The receptor was derived from a female donor with early-stage non-small cell lung cancer. The source was lung tumor tissue, collected at surgery. CDR3 DNA: TGTGCCAGCAGTCCCCCTCGGGGGCGCGGGAATGAAAAACTGTTTTTT. Amino acids: CASSPPRGRGNEKLFF.